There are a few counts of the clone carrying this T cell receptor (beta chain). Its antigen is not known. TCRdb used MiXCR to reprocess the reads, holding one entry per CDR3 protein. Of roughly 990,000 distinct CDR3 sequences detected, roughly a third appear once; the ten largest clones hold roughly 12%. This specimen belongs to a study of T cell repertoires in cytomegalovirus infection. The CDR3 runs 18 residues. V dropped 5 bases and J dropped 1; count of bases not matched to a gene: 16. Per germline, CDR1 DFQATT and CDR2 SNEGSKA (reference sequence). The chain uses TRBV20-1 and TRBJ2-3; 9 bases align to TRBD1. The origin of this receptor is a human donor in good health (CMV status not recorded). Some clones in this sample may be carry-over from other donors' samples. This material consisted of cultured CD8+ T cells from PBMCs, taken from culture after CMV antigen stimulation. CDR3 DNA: TGCAGTGCTCGGACAGGGGACGCGTTAAAAGGTGGCACAGATACGCAGTATTTT. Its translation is CSARTGDALKGGTDTQYF.